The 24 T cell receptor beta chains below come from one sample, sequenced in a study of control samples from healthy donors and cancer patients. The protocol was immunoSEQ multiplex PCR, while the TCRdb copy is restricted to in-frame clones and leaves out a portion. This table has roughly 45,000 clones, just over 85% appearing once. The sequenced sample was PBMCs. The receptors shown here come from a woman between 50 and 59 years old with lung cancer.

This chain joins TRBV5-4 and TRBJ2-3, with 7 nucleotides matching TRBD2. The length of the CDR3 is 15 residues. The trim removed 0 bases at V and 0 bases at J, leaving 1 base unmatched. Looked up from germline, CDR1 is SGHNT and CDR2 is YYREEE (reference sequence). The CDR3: CASSLDGGSTDTQYF. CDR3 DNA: TGTGCCAGCAGCTTGGACGGGGGGAGCACAGATACGCAGTATTTT.

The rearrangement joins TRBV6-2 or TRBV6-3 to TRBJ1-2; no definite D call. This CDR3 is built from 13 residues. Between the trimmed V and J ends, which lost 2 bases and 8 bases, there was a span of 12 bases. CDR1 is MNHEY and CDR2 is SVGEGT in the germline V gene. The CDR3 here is CASSYGPQDGYTF. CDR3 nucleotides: TGTGCCAGCAGTTACGGACCCCAAGACGGCTACACCTTC.

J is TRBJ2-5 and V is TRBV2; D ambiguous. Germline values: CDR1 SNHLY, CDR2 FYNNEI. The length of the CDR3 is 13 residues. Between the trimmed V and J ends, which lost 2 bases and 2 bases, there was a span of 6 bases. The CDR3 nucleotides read TGTGCCAGCAGTGAAATCGGACAAGAGACCCAGTACTTC. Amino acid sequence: CASSEIGQETQYF.

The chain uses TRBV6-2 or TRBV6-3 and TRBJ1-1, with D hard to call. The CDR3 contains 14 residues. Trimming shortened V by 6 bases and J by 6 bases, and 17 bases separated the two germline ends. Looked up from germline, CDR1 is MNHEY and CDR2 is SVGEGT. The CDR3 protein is CASSPVAGGSEAFF. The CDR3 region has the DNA TGTGCCAGCAGCCCCGTGGCAGGAGGGTCTGAAGCTTTCTTT.

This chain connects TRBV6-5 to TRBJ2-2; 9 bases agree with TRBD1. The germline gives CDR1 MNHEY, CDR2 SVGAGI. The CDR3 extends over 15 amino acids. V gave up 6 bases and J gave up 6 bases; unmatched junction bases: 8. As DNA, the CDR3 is TGTGCCAGCAGAACCTTGACAGGGGGGGCCGGGGAGCTGTTTTTT. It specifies CASRTLTGGAGELFF.

The CDR3 DNA is TGCGCCAGCAGTGCCCTCGGGGGGGCAGGCGGAAACACCATATATTTT. The encoded protein is CASSALGGAGGNTIYF. The J gene is TRBJ1-3, the V gene TRBV10-2, with a weak D call TRBD1 (6 bases). Germline loops: CDR1 WSHSY, CDR2 SAAADI. The CDR3 is 16 amino acids. V lost 4 bases and J lost 4, with 17 bases in between.

CDR3: CASSLRPGQDTGELFF. The CDR3 DNA is TGCGCCAGCAGTCTTCGACCGGGACAAGACACCGGGGAGCTGTTTTTT. The V and J genes are TRBV23-1 and TRBJ2-2; a weak D match, TRBD1 (6 bases). TRBV23-1 is an ORF, with its function uncertain. Trimming removed 4 bases at V and 3 bases at J, with 15 bases between. The CDR3 is 16 residues long.

CDR3: CASSEGRDSSGYTF. The CDR3 DNA sequence: TGTGCCAGCAGTGAGGGCAGGGATAGTTCGGGCTACACCTTC. The chain has TRBV2 and TRBJ1-2, with a tentative D call TRBD1 (5 bases). V was trimmed by 3 bases and J by 8 bases, leaving 16 bases between them. CDR3 length equals 14 residues. Germline CDR1 SNHLY, CDR2 FYNNEI. The variable domain in full, completed from reference TRBV2 and TRBJ1-2, reads EPEVTQTPSHQVTQMGQEVILRCVPISNHLYFYWYRQILGQKVEFLVSFYNNEISEKSEIFDDQFSVERPDGSNFTLKIRSTKLEDSAMYFCASSEGRDSSGYTFGSGTRLTVV.

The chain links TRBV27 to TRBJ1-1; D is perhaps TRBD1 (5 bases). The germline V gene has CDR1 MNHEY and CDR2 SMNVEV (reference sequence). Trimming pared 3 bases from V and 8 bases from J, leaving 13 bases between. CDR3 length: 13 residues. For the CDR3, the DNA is TGTGCCAGCAGTTTTTTTCAGGGCGCCGAAGCTTTCTTT. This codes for CASSFFQGAEAFF.

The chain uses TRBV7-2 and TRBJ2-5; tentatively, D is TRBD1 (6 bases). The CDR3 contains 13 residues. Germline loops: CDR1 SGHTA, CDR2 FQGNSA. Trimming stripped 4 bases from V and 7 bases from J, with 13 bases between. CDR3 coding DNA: TGTGCCAGCAGCTCTGGGACACTTTGGACCCAGTACTTC. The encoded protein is CASSSGTLWTQYF.

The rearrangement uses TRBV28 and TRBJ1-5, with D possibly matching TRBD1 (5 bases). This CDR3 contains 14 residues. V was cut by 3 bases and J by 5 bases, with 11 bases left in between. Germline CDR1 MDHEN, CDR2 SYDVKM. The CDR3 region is CASSFRLGDQPQHF. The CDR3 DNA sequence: TGTGCCAGCAGTTTTAGGTTAGGGGATCAGCCCCAGCATTTT.

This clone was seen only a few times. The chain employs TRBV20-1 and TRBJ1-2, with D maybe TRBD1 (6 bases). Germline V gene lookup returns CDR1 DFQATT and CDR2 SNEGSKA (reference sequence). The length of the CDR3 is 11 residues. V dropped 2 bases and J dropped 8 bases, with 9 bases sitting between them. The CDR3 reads CSARQQGGYTF. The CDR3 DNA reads TGCAGTGCTAGACAACAGGGAGGCTACACCTTC.

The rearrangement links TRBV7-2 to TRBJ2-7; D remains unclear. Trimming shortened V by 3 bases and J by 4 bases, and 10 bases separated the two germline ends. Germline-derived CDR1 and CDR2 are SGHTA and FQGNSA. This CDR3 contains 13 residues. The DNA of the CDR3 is TGTGCCAGCAGCTTCCCCCCCACATACGAGCAGTACTTC. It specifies CASSFPPTYEQYF.

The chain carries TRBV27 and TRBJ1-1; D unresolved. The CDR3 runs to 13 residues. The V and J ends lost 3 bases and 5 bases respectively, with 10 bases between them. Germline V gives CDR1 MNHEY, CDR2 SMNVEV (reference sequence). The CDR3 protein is CASSLGGRTEAFF. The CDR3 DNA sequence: TGTGCCAGCAGTTTGGGAGGGAGGACTGAAGCTTTCTTT.

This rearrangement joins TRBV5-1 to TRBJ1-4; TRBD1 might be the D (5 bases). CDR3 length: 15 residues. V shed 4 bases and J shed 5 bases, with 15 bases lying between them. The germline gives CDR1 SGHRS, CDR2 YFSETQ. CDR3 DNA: TGCGCCAGCAGCCGTGGGGGGGACTTCAATGAAAAACTGTTTTTT. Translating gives CASSRGGDFNEKLFF. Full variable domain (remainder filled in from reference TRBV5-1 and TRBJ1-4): KAGVTQTPRYLIKTRGQQVTLSCSPISGHRSVSWYQQTPGQGLQFLFEYFSETQRNKGNFPGRFSGRQFSNSRSEMNVSTLELGDSALYLCASSRGGDFNEKLFFGSGTQLSVL.

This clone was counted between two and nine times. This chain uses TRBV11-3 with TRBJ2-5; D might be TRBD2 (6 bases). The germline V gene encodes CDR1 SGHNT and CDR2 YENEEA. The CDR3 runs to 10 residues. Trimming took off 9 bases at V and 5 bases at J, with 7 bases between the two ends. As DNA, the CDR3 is TGTGCCAGTGCGGGGGAGACCCAGTACTTC. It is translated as CASAGETQYF.

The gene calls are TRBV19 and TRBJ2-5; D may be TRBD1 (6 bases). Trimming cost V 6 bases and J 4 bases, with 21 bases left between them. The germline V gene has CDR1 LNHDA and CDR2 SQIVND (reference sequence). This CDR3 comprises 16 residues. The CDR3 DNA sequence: TGTGCCAGTAGCCGACCGACAGGTACCTTTGGAGAGACCCAGTACTTC. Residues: CASSRPTGTFGETQYF.

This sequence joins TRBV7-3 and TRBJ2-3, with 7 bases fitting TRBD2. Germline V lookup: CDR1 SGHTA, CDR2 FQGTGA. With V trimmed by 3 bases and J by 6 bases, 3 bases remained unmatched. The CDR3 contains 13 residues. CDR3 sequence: CASSFGGYDTQYF. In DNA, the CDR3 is TGTGCCAGCAGCTTCGGGGGGTATGATACGCAGTATTTT.

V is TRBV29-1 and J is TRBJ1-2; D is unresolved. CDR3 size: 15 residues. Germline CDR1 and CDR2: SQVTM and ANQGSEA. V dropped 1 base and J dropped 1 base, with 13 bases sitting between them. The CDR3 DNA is TGCAGCGTTGAAGGTATAGACAAACTTAACTATGGCTACACCTTC. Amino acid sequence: CSVEGIDKLNYGYTF.

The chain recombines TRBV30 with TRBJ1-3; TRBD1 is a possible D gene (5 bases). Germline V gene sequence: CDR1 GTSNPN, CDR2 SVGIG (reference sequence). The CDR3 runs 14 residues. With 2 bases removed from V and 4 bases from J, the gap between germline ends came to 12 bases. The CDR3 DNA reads TGTGCCTGGAGTAGGGTTGGGGCAGGAAACACCATATATTTT. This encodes CAWSRVGAGNTIYF.

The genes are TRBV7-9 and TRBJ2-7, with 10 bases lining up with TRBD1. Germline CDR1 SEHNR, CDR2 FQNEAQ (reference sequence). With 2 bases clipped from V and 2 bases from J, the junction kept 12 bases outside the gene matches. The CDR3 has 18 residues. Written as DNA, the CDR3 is TGTGCCAGCAGCTTAAAGGAGGGACAGGGGAGTAATCCCTACGAGCAGTACTTC. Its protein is CASSLKEGQGSNPYEQYF.

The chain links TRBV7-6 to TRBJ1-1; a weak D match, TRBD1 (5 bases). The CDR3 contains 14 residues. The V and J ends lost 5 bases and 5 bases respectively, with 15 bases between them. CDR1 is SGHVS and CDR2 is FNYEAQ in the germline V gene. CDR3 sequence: CASSLAGGRTEAFF. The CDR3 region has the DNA TGTGCCAGCAGCCTGGCGGGGGGAAGGACTGAAGCTTTCTTT.

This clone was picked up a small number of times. The CDR3: CASSFGQGGGEQYF. CDR3 coding DNA: TGTGCCAGCAGCTTTGGACAGGGGGGGGGCGAGCAGTACTTC. The rearrangement uses TRBV5-6 and TRBJ2-7, with 10 bases aligning to TRBD1. Per germline, CDR1 SGHDT and CDR2 YYEEEE. The CDR3 consists of 14 residues. Unmatched junction bases numbered 5, after V lost 2 bases and J lost 6 bases.

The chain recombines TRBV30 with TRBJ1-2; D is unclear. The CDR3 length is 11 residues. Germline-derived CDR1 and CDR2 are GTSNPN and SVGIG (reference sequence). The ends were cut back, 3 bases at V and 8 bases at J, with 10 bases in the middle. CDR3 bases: TGTGCCTGGAGCTTCTCGGGAGGCTACACCTTC. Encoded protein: CAWSFSGGYTF.